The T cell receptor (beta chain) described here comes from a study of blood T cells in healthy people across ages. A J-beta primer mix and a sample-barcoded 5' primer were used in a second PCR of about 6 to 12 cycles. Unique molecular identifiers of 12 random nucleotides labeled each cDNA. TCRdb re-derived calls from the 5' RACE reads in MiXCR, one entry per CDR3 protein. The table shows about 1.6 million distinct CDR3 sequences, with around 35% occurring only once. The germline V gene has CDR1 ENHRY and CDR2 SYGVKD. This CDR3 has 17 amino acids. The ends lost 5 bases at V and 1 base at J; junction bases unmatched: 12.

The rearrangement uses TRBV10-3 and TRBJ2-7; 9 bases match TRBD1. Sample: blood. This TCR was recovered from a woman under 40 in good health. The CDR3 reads CAISTGQGGGGSYEQYF. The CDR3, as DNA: TGTGCCATCAGTACGGGACAGGGAGGCGGGGGTTCCTACGAGCAGTACTTC.